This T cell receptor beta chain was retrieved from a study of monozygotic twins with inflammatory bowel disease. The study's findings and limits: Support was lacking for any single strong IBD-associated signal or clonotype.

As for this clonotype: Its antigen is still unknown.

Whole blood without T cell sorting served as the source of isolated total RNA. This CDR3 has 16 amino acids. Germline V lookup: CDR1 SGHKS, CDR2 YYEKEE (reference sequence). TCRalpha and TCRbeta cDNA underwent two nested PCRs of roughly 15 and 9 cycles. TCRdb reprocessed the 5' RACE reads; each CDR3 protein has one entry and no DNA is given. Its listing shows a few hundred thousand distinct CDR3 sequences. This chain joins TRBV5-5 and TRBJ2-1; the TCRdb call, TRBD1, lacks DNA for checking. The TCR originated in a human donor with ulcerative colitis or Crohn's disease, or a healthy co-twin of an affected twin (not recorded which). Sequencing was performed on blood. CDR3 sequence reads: CASTLGMAGAYNEQFF. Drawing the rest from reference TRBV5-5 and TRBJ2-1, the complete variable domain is DAGVTQSPTHLIKTRGQQVTLRCSPISGHKSVSWYQQVLGQGPQFIFQYYEKEERGRGNFPDRFSARQFPNYSSELNVNALLLGDSALYLCASTLGMAGAYNEQFFGPGTRLTVL.